The TCR beta chain under discussion was sequenced for a study of blood T cell repertoires in COVID-19. Study-wide context: The samples span acute and convalescent COVID-19 from the United States, Italy and Spain.

Clones were sequenced by immunoSEQ multiplex PCR, and TCRdb holds only the in-frame ones, with some missing. The table includes over 85,000 clones, over 65% detected once. Germline assignment: CDR1 SGHVS and CDR2 FQNEAQ. V lost 5 bases and J 9 bases, leaving 11 bases between the germline ends. The CDR3 is 12 amino acids. The chain has TRBV7-8 and TRBJ2-1; D ambiguous. Material: peripheral blood. The TCR comes from an elderly woman with acute or convalescent COVID-19. The CDR3 DNA is TGTGCCAGCAGCCTTCTAGAGGCTGAGCAGTTCTTC. It specifies CASSLLEAEQFF. The full variable domain, completed using reference TRBV7-8 and TRBJ2-1, is GAGVSQSPRYKVAKRGQDVALRCDPISGHVSLFWYQQALGQGPEFLTYFQNEAQLDKSGLPSDRFFAERPEGSVSTLKIQRTQQEDSAVYLCASSLLEAEQFFGPGTRLTVL.